Listed below are T cell receptor beta chains from one sample, sequenced in a study of blood T cell repertoires in COVID-19. Sequenced by immunoSEQ multiplex PCR; TCRdb stores in-frame clones only, minus some. The sample yields more than 150,000 clones, under 85% seen once. Material for sequencing was peripheral blood. The receptors were sampled from a woman aged 40-49 years with acute or convalescent COVID-19. The CDR3 runs from the conserved cysteine through the conserved F or W. The order of the fields is J gene, V gene, D gene, clone size, CDR3 protein, CDR3 DNA. D genes are given only for firm matches. Only some rows state a clone size, as once, few, many or a class for expanded clones.

j_call: TRBJ2-2; v_call: TRBV11-2; d_call: NA; clone_size: NA; cdr3_aa: CASSPGLYTGELFF; cdr3_nt: TGTGCCAGCAGCCCGGGACTTTACACCGGGGAGCTGTTTTTT
j_call: TRBJ1-1; v_call: TRBV29-1; d_call: TRBD1; clone_size: NA; cdr3_aa: CSVGQGAAEAFF; cdr3_nt: TGCAGCGTGGGGCAGGGGGCGGCTGAAGCTTTCTTT
j_call: TRBJ2-7; v_call: TRBV7-8; d_call: NA; clone_size: NA; cdr3_aa: CASSLDASGYEQYF; cdr3_nt: TGTGCCAGCAGCTTAGATGCCTCGGGTTACGAGCAGTACTTC
j_call: TRBJ1-4; v_call: TRBV6-6; d_call: NA; clone_size: NA; cdr3_aa: CASSSGATNEKLFF; cdr3_nt: TGTGCCAGCAGCTCGGGAGCAACTAATGAAAAACTGTTTTTT
j_call: TRBJ1-1; v_call: TRBV27; d_call: NA; clone_size: NA; cdr3_aa: CASSLYGGRNTEAFF; cdr3_nt: TGTGCCAGCAGTTTATATGGAGGGCGGAACACTGAAGCTTTCTTT
j_call: TRBJ1-2; v_call: TRBV7-2; d_call: NA; clone_size: once; cdr3_aa: CASSLNGPRGYTF; cdr3_nt: TGTGCCAGCAGCTTAAACGGTCCGCGGGGCTACACCTTC
j_call: TRBJ2-7; v_call: TRBV28; d_call: NA; clone_size: many; cdr3_aa: CASSPRGISYEQYF; cdr3_nt: TGTGCCAGCAGTCCCAGGGGTATATCCTACGAGCAGTACTTC
j_call: TRBJ2-7; v_call: TRBV7-2; d_call: NA; clone_size: NA; cdr3_aa: CASSRSQAYEQYF; cdr3_nt: TGTGCCAGCAGTAGATCCCAGGCCTACGAGCAGTACTTC
j_call: TRBJ1-1; v_call: TRBV6-5; d_call: NA; clone_size: NA; cdr3_aa: CASLPIGGLTEAFF; cdr3_nt: TGTGCCAGCCTGCCTATCGGGGGGCTAACTGAAGCTTTCTTT
j_call: TRBJ2-5; v_call: TRBV5-1; d_call: TRBD1; clone_size: NA; cdr3_aa: CASSLAGTEKETQYF; cdr3_nt: TGCGCCAGCAGCTTAGCCGGGACAGAAAAAGAGACCCAGTACTTC
j_call: TRBJ2-1; v_call: TRBV18; d_call: TRBD2; clone_size: NA; cdr3_aa: CASSPKISGSNEQFF; cdr3_nt: TGTGCCAGCTCACCGAAAATAAGCGGGAGCAATGAGCAGTTCTTC
j_call: TRBJ2-3; v_call: TRBV2; d_call: NA; clone_size: NA; cdr3_aa: CASRSTTSTDTQYF; cdr3_nt: TGTGCCAGCAGGTCCACTACTAGCACAGATACGCAGTATTTT
j_call: TRBJ2-3; v_call: TRBV7-8; d_call: NA; clone_size: NA; cdr3_aa: CASSPRAAGASTDTQYF; cdr3_nt: TGTGCCAGCAGCCCCCGGGCCGCGGGGGCTAGCACAGATACGCAGTATTTT
j_call: TRBJ2-7; v_call: TRBV12-3/TRBV12-4; d_call: NA; clone_size: few; cdr3_aa: CASSTPRGKQYF; cdr3_nt: TGTGCCAGCAGTACCCCTCGAGGGAAGCAGTACTTC
j_call: TRBJ1-2; v_call: TRBV7-2; d_call: TRBD1; clone_size: NA; cdr3_aa: CASSPGQGGGYTF; cdr3_nt: TGTGCCAGCAGCCCCGGACAGGGGGGAGGCTACACCTTC
j_call: TRBJ2-5; v_call: TRBV7-2; d_call: TRBD2; clone_size: NA; cdr3_aa: CASSLRGRATETQYF; cdr3_nt: TGTGCCAGCAGCTTACGAGGGAGGGCCACTGAGACCCAGTACTTC
j_call: TRBJ1-1; v_call: TRBV18; d_call: TRBD1; clone_size: NA; cdr3_aa: CASSQPGTGTEAFF; cdr3_nt: TGTGCCAGCTCCCAACCCGGGACAGGCACTGAAGCTTTCTTT
j_call: TRBJ1-2; v_call: TRBV6-5; d_call: NA; clone_size: NA; cdr3_aa: CASSSLLDGYTF; cdr3_nt: TGTGCCAGCAGTTCTCTACTCGATGGCTACACCTTC
j_call: TRBJ2-1; v_call: TRBV11-2; d_call: NA; clone_size: NA; cdr3_aa: CASSSSSYNEQFF; cdr3_nt: TGTGCCAGCAGCTCGTCCTCCTACAATGAGCAGTTCTTC
j_call: TRBJ2-1; v_call: TRBV28; d_call: TRBD2; clone_size: NA; cdr3_aa: CASVGLAGGKSSYNEQFF; cdr3_nt: TGTGCCAGTGTGGGACTAGCGGGGGGGAAAAGCTCCTACAATGAGCAGTTCTTC
j_call: TRBJ1-2; v_call: TRBV18; d_call: NA; clone_size: NA; cdr3_aa: CASSQGRDYGYTF; cdr3_nt: TGTGCCAGCTCGCAGGGCAGGGACTATGGCTACACCTTC
j_call: TRBJ2-2; v_call: TRBV19; d_call: NA; clone_size: NA; cdr3_aa: CASSIGEYTGELFF; cdr3_nt: TGTGCCAGTAGTATAGGGGAGTACACCGGGGAGCTGTTTTTT
j_call: TRBJ1-5; v_call: TRBV10-3; d_call: NA; clone_size: NA; cdr3_aa: CAIAGTESNQPQHF; cdr3_nt: TGTGCCATAGCGGGGACGGAGAGCAATCAGCCCCAGCATTTT
j_call: TRBJ2-2; v_call: TRBV6-5; d_call: NA; clone_size: NA; cdr3_aa: CASNTIAGELFF; cdr3_nt: TGTGCCAGCAATACAATCGCCGGGGAGCTGTTTTTT
j_call: TRBJ2-1; v_call: TRBV6-5; d_call: NA; clone_size: NA; cdr3_aa: CASSYQARSYNEQFF; cdr3_nt: TGTGCCAGCAGTTACCAGGCCCGCTCCTACAATGAGCAGTTCTTC
j_call: TRBJ1-5; v_call: TRBV5-6; d_call: NA; clone_size: NA; cdr3_aa: CASRLAGNQPQHF; cdr3_nt: TGTGCCAGCAGGTTAGCAGGGAATCAGCCCCAGCATTTT
j_call: TRBJ1-3; v_call: TRBV3-1/TRBV3-2; d_call: TRBD1; clone_size: NA; cdr3_aa: CASSRRPGGLAGNTIYF; cdr3_nt: TGTGCCAGCAGCCGGAGACCAGGGGGTTTAGCGGGAAACACCATATATTTT
j_call: TRBJ2-6; v_call: TRBV5-6; d_call: NA; clone_size: NA; cdr3_aa: CASRLRGPGANVLTF; cdr3_nt: TGTGCCAGCCGCTTGAGAGGGCCTGGGGCCAACGTCCTGACTTTC
j_call: TRBJ1-6; v_call: TRBV28; d_call: NA; clone_size: NA; cdr3_aa: CASSPRQDSSPLHF; cdr3_nt: TGTGCCAGCAGCCCCCGACAGGACAGTTCACCCCTCCACTTT
j_call: TRBJ2-7; v_call: TRBV2; d_call: NA; clone_size: NA; cdr3_aa: CASSDGSRYEQYF; cdr3_nt: TGTGCCAGCAGTGATGGGAGCCGGTACGAGCAGTACTTC
j_call: TRBJ1-1; v_call: TRBV6-6; d_call: NA; clone_size: NA; cdr3_aa: CASRVIVTEGAFF; cdr3_nt: TGTGCCAGCCGCGTAATCGTTACAGAGGGAGCTTTCTTT
j_call: TRBJ1-5; v_call: TRBV6-1; d_call: NA; clone_size: NA; cdr3_aa: CASSVQTGFSNQPQHF; cdr3_nt: TGTGCCAGCAGTGTCCAAACAGGGTTTAGCAATCAGCCCCAGCATTTT
j_call: TRBJ2-5; v_call: TRBV7-3; d_call: TRBD1; clone_size: NA; cdr3_aa: CASSPGQGVETQYF; cdr3_nt: TGTGCCAGCAGCCCGGGACAGGGGGTTGAGACCCAGTACTTC
j_call: TRBJ1-2; v_call: TRBV7-9; d_call: TRBD1; clone_size: NA; cdr3_aa: CASSGDRDNYGYTF; cdr3_nt: TGTGCCAGCAGCGGAGACAGGGATAACTATGGCTACACCTTC
j_call: TRBJ2-7; v_call: TRBV28; d_call: NA; clone_size: NA; cdr3_aa: CASSVTGSGPLYEQYF; cdr3_nt: TGTGCCAGCAGTGTTACAGGGTCCGGACCCCTCTACGAGCAGTACTTC
j_call: TRBJ1-2; v_call: TRBV20-1; d_call: NA; clone_size: NA; cdr3_aa: CSASPDYGYTF; cdr3_nt: TGCAGTGCATCCCCGGACTATGGCTACACCTTC
j_call: TRBJ2-2; v_call: TRBV7-2; d_call: TRBD2; clone_size: few; cdr3_aa: CASRPGTTITGELFF; cdr3_nt: TGTGCCAGCAGACCCGGGACTACCATCACCGGGGAGCTGTTTTTT
j_call: TRBJ2-3; v_call: TRBV11-2; d_call: NA; clone_size: NA; cdr3_aa: CASSPHVGSIPGDTQYF; cdr3_nt: TGTGCCAGCAGCCCACACGTTGGGTCAATCCCAGGGGATACGCAGTATTTT
j_call: TRBJ2-1; v_call: TRBV2; d_call: TRBD2; clone_size: NA; cdr3_aa: CARGGDALSREQFF; cdr3_nt: TGTGCCAGGGGGGGGGACGCCTTGTCCCGGGAGCAGTTCTTC
j_call: TRBJ1-4; v_call: TRBV29-1; d_call: NA; clone_size: NA; cdr3_aa: CSVEVATGGEKLFF; cdr3_nt: TGCAGCGTTGAAGTCGCCACCGGAGGTGAAAAACTGTTTTTT
j_call: TRBJ2-3; v_call: TRBV2; d_call: NA; clone_size: once; cdr3_aa: CASSEVWQSTDTQYF; cdr3_nt: TGTGCCAGCAGTGAAGTCTGGCAGTCCACAGATACGCAGTATTTT
j_call: TRBJ1-4; v_call: TRBV7-9; d_call: TRBD1; clone_size: NA; cdr3_aa: CASSSSRDRGNEKLFF; cdr3_nt: TGTGCCAGCAGTTCTTCCCGGGACAGGGGTAATGAAAAACTGTTTTTT
j_call: TRBJ1-1; v_call: TRBV5-1; d_call: NA; clone_size: NA; cdr3_aa: CASSEGDPGDTEAFF; cdr3_nt: TGCGCCAGCAGCGAGGGTGATCCGGGGGACACTGAAGCTTTCTTT
j_call: TRBJ2-7; v_call: TRBV5-4; d_call: TRBD2; clone_size: few; cdr3_aa: CASSLGTSGRALYEQYF; cdr3_nt: TGTGCCAGCAGCTTGGGGACTAGCGGGAGGGCCCTCTACGAGCAGTACTTC
j_call: TRBJ2-7; v_call: TRBV27; d_call: TRBD2; clone_size: NA; cdr3_aa: CASSHFGTSGDYEQYF; cdr3_nt: TGTGCCAGCAGCCACTTCGGGACTAGCGGAGACTACGAGCAGTACTTC
j_call: TRBJ2-7; v_call: TRBV4-1; d_call: NA; clone_size: NA; cdr3_aa: CASSQAQGWDEQYF; cdr3_nt: TGCGCCAGCAGCCAAGCCCAGGGGTGGGACGAGCAGTACTTC
j_call: TRBJ1-1; v_call: TRBV12-3/TRBV12-4; d_call: NA; clone_size: NA; cdr3_aa: CASSFVRNTEAFF; cdr3_nt: TGTGCCAGCAGTTTCGTGAGGAACACTGAAGCTTTCTTT
j_call: TRBJ2-1; v_call: TRBV27; d_call: NA; clone_size: once; cdr3_aa: CASSLRTTSYNEQFF; cdr3_nt: TGTGCCAGCAGTTTAAGGACTACCAGTTACAATGAGCAGTTCTTC
j_call: TRBJ1-4; v_call: TRBV27; d_call: NA; clone_size: NA; cdr3_aa: CASKNDRTNEKLFF; cdr3_nt: TGTGCCAGCAAGAACGACAGAACTAATGAAAAACTGTTTTTT